A single sample gave rise to the 11 T cell receptor beta chains below, sequenced in a study of OX40 agonist ivuxolimab in advanced cancers. Libraries were prepared by immunoSEQ multiplex PCR; TCRdb keeps only in-frame clonotypes and omits some of them. The table includes 60,000 to 100,000 clones, about 90% detected once. The sequences come from CD4+ or CD8+ T cells sorted from blood, collected in a trial of the OX40 agonist ivuxolimab. The receptor source for this set is an adult with an advanced solid tumor such as melanoma, head and neck, liver or kidney cancer.

V and J are TRBV7-9 and TRBJ2-3; TRBD2 is a possible D gene (5 bases). CDR1 is SEHNR and CDR2 is FQNEAQ in the germline V gene (reference sequence). Trimming shortened V by 7 bases and J by 2 bases, and 13 bases separated the two germline ends. CDR3 length: 14 amino acids. The CDR3 DNA reads TGTGCCAGCACCGTCGCCCGGGACACAGATACGCAGTATTTT. Its translation is CASTVARDTDTQYF.

The gene calls are TRBV30 and TRBJ2-7, with 9 positions matching TRBD2. Germline assignment: CDR1 GTSNPN and CDR2 SVGIG (reference sequence). This CDR3 has 15 residues. V gave up 2 bases and J gave up 2 bases; unmatched junction bases: 7. CDR3 nucleotides: TGTGCCTGGAGTAGGAGCGGGGGGAGGCCCTACGAGCAGTACTTC. Translation: CAWSRSGGRPYEQYF.

To note about this clone: Germline and junction disagree at one end, which may indicate a read error. The same CDR3 also results from other DNA sequences found in this sample. V and J are TRBV30 and TRBJ2-7, with 10 positions matching TRBD1. Per germline, CDR1 GTSNPN and CDR2 SVGIG (reference sequence). The CDR3 runs 15 residues. As DNA, the CDR3 is TGTGCCTGGAGTCCGGACAGGGGGATCTCCTACGAGCAGTATTTC. Its translation is CAWSPDRGISYEQYF. The variable domain in full, completed from reference TRBV30 and TRBJ2-7, reads SQTIHQWPATLVQPVGSPLSLECTVEGTSNPNLYWYRQAAGRGLQLLFYSVGIGQISSEVPQNLSASRPQDRQFILSSKKLLLSDSGFYLCAWSPDRGISYEQYFGPGTRLTVT.

V and J are TRBV28 and TRBJ1-2; 10 bases align to TRBD1. Germline lookup yields CDR1 MDHEN and CDR2 SYDVKM. V dropped 2 bases and J dropped 4; count of bases not matched to a gene: 7. This CDR3 is 16 amino acids long. CDR3 sequence reads: CASSLGGQGIIYGYTF. The CDR3 DNA reads TGTGCCAGCAGTTTAGGGGGACAGGGGATTATCTATGGCTACACCTTC.

V and J are TRBV6-1 and TRBJ2-1; perhaps TRBD2 as D (5 bases). CDR3 size: 16 residues. Germline values: CDR1 MNHNS, CDR2 SASEGT. The V gene lost 3 bases and the J gene lost 0 bases, with 12 bases spanning the gap. The CDR3 here is CASSESGLLSYNEQFF. CDR3 in DNA: TGTGCCAGCAGTGAGAGCGGCTTACTCTCCTACAATGAGCAGTTCTTC.

Only one count was recorded for this clone. The chain recombines TRBV18 with TRBJ2-7, with 12 nucleotides matching TRBD2. Per the germline V gene, CDR1 is KGHSH and CDR2 is LQKENI. V gave up 4 bases and J gave up 9 bases; unmatched junction bases: 10. CDR3 length: 15 residues. CDR3 residues: CASSLTSGRPSLQYF. For the CDR3, the DNA is TGTGCCAGCTCACTCACTAGCGGGAGGCCCTCCTTGCAGTACTTC.

The rearrangement joins TRBV7-6 to TRBJ1-4; no definite D call. V lost 6 bases, J lost 4 bases, and 6 bases lay in between. The CDR3 extends over 12 amino acids. Germline lookup yields CDR1 SGHVS and CDR2 FNYEAQ. The CDR3 DNA reads TGTGCCAGCAGAGGCGGTAATGAAAAACTGTTTTTT. This translates into CASRGGNEKLFF.

This chain connects TRBV18 to TRBJ2-2; D remains ambiguous. Trimming stripped 1 base from V and 6 bases from J, with 15 bases between. Germline V gene data show CDR1 as KGHSH and CDR2 as LQKENI. The CDR3 totals 16 residues. The CDR3: CASSPQTAPRAGELFF. The DNA of the CDR3 is TGTGCCAGCTCACCACAAACAGCACCCCGGGCCGGGGAGCTGTTTTTT.

The count of this clone is one. The J gene is TRBJ1-2, the V gene TRBV7-8, with D perhaps TRBD1 (5 bases). Trimming removed 5 bases at V and 3 bases at J, with 13 bases between. Germline V lookup: CDR1 SGHVS, CDR2 FQNEAQ. The CDR3 covers 14 residues. CDR3 nucleotide sequence: TGTGCCAGCAGCCCGATTACAGGACACTATGGCTACACCTTC. It translates to CASSPITGHYGYTF.

A single count supports this clone. A junction boundary mismatches the germline segment, possibly from a read error. This chain connects TRBV11-3 to TRBJ1-1; D uncertain. Germline V lookup: CDR1 SGHNT, CDR2 YENEEA. The CDR3 has 14 residues. In DNA, the CDR3 is TGTGCCAGCAGTTTAGCCGGACTGAACACTGAAGCTTTCTTT. This encodes CASSLAGLNTEAFF.

The CDR3 region is CASTPLRGQGISEQFF. Written as DNA, the CDR3 is TGTGCCAGTACGCCACTTAGGGGACAGGGTATAAGTGAGCAGTTCTTC. This chain joins TRBV19 and TRBJ2-1; 9 nucleotides align to TRBD1. V lost 7 bases and J lost 9; bases outside the gene matches: 16. The CDR3 is 16 residues long. The germline V gene has CDR1 LNHDA and CDR2 SQIVND (reference sequence).